This T cell receptor (beta chain) was observed in a study of HIV-infected patients and healthy controls. Turning to the study itself: The CD4:CD8 ratio increased slightly in early therapy, but CD8 counts showed no consistent change.

Within the sample, this clonotype is medium-sized. Its antigen is unidentified. Reverse transcription used approximately 500 ng RNA and constant-region primers for alpha and beta. Alpha and beta chain libraries were made separately by chain-specific third strand synthesis with multiplexing indices. TCRdb reprocessed the 5' RACE reads with MiXCR, giving one entry per CDR3 protein. The data show 5,500 or so distinct CDR3 sequences, about 8.8% seen once. Broader study findings: HIV+ repertoires were severely depleted of MAIT alpha-chain CDR3s, unlike healthy controls. A major limitation was that merely sixteen HIV-infected individuals were processed.

V lost 2 bases and J lost 0, with 19 bases in between. The CDR3 is 18 residues long. Germline CDR1 and CDR2: MNHEY and SVGEGT. Roughly three months, about 14 weeks, into antiretroviral therapy, follow-up blood was collected. Whole blood was used without fractionation, so all unsorted peripheral T cells were included. This TCR was recovered from an adult with HIV infection. The sequences come from blood, collected during antiretroviral therapy. The genes are TRBV6-2 or TRBV6-3 and TRBJ1-1, with D possibly being TRBD1 (6 bases). The CDR3 DNA reads TGTGCCAGCAGTTACGGTGAGGGGGTAAAGATGATGAACACTGAAGCTTTCTTT. It is translated as CASSYGEGVKMMNTEAFF.